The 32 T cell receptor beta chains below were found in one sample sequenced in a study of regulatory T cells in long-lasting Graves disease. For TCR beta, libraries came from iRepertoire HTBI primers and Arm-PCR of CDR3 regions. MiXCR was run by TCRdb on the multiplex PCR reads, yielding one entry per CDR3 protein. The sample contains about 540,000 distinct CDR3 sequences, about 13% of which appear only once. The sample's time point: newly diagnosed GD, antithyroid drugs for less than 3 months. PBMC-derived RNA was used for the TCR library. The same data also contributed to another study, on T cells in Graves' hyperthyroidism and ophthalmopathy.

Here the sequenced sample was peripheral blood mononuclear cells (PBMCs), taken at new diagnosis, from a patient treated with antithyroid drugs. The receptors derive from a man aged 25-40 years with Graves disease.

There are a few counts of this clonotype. In nucleotides, the CDR3 is TGTGCCAGCAACCCGGACGGTGGGACCCAGTACTTC. Amino acid sequence: CASNPDGGTQYF. The chain has TRBV3-1 and TRBJ2-5; D unclear. CDR3 length: 12 amino acids. Trimming took 7 bases from V and 7 from J, leaving 13 bases between them. CDR1 LGHDT and CDR2 YNNKEL come from the germline V gene (reference sequence).

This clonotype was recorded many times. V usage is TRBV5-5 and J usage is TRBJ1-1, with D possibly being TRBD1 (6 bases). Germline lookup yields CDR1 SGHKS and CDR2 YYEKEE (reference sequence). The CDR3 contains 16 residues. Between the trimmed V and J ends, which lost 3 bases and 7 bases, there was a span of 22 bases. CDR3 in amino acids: CASSWDIPFFSGEAFF. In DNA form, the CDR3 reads TGTGCCAGCAGCTGGGACATCCCCTTCTTTTCTGGTGAAGCTTTCTTT.

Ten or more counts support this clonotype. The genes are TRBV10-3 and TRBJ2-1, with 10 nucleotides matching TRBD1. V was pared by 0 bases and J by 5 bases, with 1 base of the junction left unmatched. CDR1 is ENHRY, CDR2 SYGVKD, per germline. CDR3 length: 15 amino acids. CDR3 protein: CAISESGTGDNEQFF. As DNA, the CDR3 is TGTGCCATCAGTGAGTCTGGGACAGGGGACAATGAGCAGTTCTTC.

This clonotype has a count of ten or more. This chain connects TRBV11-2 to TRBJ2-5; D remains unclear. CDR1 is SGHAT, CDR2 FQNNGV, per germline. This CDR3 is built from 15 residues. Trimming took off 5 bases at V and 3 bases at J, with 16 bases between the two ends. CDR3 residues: CASSDRARNKETQYF. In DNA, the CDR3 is TGTGCCAGCAGCGACCGGGCCAGAAACAAAGAGACCCAGTACTTC.

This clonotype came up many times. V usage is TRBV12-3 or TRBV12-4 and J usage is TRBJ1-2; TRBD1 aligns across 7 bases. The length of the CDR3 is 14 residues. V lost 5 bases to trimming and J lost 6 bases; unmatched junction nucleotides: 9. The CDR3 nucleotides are TGTGCCAGCAGTCCCGTCCCAGGGGGACATGGCTACACCTTC. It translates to CASSPVPGGHGYTF.

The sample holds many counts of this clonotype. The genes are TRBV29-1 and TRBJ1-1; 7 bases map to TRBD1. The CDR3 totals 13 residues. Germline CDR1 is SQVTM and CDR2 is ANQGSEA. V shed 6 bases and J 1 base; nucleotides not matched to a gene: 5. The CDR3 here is CSVETGKNTEAFF. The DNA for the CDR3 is TGCAGCGTCGAGACAGGGAAGAACACTGAAGCTTTCTTT.

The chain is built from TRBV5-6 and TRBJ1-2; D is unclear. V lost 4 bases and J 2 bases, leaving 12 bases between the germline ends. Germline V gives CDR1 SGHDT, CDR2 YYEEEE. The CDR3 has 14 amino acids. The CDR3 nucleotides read TGTGCCAGCAGCGGGAAACAGAACAACTATGGCTACACCTTC. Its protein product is CASSGKQNNYGYTF.

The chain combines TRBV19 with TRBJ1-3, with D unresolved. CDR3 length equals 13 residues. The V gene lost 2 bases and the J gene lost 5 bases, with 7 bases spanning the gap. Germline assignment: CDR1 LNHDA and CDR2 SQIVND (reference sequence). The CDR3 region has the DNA TGTGCCAGTAGTATAATGGACCGAAACACCATATATTTT. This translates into CASSIMDRNTIYF.

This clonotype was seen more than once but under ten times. Here the CDR3 DNA reads TGTGCCAGCAGTTACGGGAGAGGAAATGAGCAGTTCTTC. It is translated as CASSYGRGNEQFF. The chain links TRBV6-2 or TRBV6-3 to TRBJ2-1; the D gene is possibly TRBD2 (5 bases). The germline CDR1 and CDR2 sequences are MNHEY and SVGEGT. This CDR3 contains 13 residues. The V end was cut by 2 bases, the J end by 7 bases, with 9 bases between.

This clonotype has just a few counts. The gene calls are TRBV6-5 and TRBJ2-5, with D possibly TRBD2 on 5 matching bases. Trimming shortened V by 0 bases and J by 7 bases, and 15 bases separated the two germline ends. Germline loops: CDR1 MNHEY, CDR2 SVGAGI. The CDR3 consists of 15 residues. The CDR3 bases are TGTGCCAGCAGTTACTCCTCTCCAACGGCGGGGACCCAGTACTTC. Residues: CASSYSSPTAGTQYF.

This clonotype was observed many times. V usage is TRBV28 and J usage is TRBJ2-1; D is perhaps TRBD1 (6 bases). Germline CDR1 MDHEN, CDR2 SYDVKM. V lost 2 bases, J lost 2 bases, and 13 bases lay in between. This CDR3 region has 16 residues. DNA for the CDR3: TGTGCCAGCAGTTTAATGGGGAACAGGGCCTACAATGAGCAGTTCTTC. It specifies CASSLMGNRAYNEQFF.

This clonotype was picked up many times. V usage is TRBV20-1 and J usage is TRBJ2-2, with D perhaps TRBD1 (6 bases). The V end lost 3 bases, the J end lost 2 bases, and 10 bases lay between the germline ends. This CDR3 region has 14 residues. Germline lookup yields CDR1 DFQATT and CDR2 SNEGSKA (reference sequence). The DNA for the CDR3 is TGCAGTGCTAGCCGGGACACTAACACCGGGGAGCTGTTTTTT. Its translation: CSASRDTNTGELFF.

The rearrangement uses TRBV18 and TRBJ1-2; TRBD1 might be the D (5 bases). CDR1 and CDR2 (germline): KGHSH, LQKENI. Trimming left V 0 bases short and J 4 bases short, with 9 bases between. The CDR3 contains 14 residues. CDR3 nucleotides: TGTGCCAGCTCACCACCCGAGGGGACCTATGGCTACACCTTC. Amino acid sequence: CASSPPEGTYGYTF.

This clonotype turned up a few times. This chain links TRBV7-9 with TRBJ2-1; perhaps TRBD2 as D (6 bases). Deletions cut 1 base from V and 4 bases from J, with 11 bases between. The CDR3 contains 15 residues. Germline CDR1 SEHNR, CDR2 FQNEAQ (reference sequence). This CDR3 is CASSLVGSPYNEQFF. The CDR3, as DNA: TGTGCCAGCAGCTTAGTCGGGAGTCCATACAATGAGCAGTTCTTC.

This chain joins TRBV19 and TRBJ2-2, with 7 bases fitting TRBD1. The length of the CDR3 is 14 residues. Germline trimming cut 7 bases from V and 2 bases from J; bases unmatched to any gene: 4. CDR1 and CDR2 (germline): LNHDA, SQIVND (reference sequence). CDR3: CASTDRVNTGELFF. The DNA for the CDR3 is TGTGCCAGTACCGACAGGGTTAACACCGGGGAGCTGTTTTTT. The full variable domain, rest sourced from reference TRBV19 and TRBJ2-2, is DGGITQSPKYLFRKEGQNVTLSCEQNLNHDAMYWYRQDPGQGLRLIYYSQIVNDFQKGDIAEGYSVSREKKESFPLTVTSAQKNPTAFYLCASTDRVNTGELFFGEGSRLTVL.

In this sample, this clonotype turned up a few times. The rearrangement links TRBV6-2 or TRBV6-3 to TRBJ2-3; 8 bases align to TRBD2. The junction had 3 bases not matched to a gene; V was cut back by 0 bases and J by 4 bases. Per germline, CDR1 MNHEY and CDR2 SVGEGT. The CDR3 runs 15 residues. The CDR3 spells CASSYSNGGADTQYF. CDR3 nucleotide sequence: TGTGCCAGCAGTTACTCGAACGGGGGGGCAGATACGCAGTATTTT.

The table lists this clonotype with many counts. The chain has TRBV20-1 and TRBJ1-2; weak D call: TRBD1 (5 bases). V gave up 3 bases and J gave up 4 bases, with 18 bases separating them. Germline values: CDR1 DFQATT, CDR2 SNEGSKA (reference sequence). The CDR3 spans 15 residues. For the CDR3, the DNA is TGCAGTGCTAGGGGCGGGGGGGACGTCGGCTATGGCTACACCTTC. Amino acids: CSARGGGDVGYGYTF.

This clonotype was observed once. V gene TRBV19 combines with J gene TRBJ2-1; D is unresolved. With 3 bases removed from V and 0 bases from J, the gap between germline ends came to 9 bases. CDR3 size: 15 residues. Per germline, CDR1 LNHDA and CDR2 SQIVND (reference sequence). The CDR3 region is CASSIIPSSYNEQFF. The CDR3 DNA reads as TGTGCCAGTAGTATTATACCAAGCTCCTACAATGAGCAGTTCTTC.

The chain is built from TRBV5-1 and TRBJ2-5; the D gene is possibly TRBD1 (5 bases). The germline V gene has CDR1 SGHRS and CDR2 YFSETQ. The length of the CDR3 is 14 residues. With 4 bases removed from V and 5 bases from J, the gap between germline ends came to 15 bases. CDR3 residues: CASSTPGQGETQYF. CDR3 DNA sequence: TGCGCCAGCAGCACCCCAGGGCAAGGGGAGACCCAGTACTTC.

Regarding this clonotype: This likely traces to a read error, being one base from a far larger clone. CDR3 protein: CASSYTSTQETQYF. CDR3 coding DNA: TGTGCCAGCAGTTACACTAGCACACAAGAGACCCAGTACTTC. This chain connects TRBV12-3 or TRBV12-4 to TRBJ2-5; D might be TRBD2 (6 bases). V lost 4 bases to trimming and J lost 2 bases, with 11 bases between them. This CDR3 region has 14 residues.

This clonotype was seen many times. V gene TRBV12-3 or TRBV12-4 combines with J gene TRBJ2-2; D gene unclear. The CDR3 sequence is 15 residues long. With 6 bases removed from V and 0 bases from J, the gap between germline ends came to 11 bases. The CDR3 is CASRGNQANTGELFF. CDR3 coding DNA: TGTGCCAGCAGGGGGAATCAGGCGAACACCGGGGAGCTGTTTTTT.

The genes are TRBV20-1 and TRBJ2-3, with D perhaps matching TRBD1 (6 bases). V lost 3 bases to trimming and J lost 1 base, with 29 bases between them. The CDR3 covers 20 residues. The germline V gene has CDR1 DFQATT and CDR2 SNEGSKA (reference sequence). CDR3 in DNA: TGCAGTGCTAGTATGGGGTGGACAGTCGGTTCTAGTAGAGGCACAGATACGCAGTATTTT. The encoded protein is CSASMGWTVGSSRGTDTQYF.

CDR3: CASSLEGVVGGREGETQYF. In nucleotides, the CDR3 is TGTGCCAGCAGCTTAGAAGGGGTTGTTGGCGGGAGGGAAGGGGAGACCCAGTACTTC. The chain carries TRBV11-2 and TRBJ2-5, with 9 bases lining up with TRBD2. CDR3 size: 19 residues. V gave up 0 bases and J gave up 5 bases; unmatched junction bases: 16. Germline lookup yields CDR1 SGHAT and CDR2 FQNNGV.

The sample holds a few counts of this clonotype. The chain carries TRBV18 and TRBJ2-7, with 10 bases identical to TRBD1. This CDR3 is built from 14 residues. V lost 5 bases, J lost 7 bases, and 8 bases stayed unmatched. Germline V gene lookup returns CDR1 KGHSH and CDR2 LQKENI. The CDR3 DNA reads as TGTGCCAGCTCAGCCCCGGGACAGGGGCGGGAGCAGTACTTC. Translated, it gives CASSAPGQGREQYF.

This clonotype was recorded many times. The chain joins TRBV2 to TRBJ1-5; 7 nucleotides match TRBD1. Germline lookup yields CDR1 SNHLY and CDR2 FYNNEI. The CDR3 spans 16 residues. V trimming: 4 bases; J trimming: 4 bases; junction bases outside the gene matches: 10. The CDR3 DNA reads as TGTGCCAGCAGTGGTCGAGGGGGCGCCGGAAATCAGCCCCAGCATTTT. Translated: CASSGRGGAGNQPQHF.

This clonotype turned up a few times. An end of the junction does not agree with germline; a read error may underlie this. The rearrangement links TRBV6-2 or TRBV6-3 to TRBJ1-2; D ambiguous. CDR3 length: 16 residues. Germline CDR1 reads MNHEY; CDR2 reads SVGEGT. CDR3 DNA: TGTGTCAGCAGTTACTCGGGAGGGAGACGAAACTATGGCTACACCTTC. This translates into CVSSYSGGRRNYGYTF.

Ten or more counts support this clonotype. Written as DNA, the CDR3 is TGCGCCAGCACACTAGCGGGGCACAATGAGCAGTTCTTC. Its translation is CASTLAGHNEQFF. V and J are TRBV5-1 and TRBJ2-1, with 10 bases that match TRBD2. Germline CDR1 is SGHRS and CDR2 is YFSETQ. V was pared by 6 bases and J by 5 bases, with 2 bases of the junction left unmatched. The CDR3 totals 13 residues.

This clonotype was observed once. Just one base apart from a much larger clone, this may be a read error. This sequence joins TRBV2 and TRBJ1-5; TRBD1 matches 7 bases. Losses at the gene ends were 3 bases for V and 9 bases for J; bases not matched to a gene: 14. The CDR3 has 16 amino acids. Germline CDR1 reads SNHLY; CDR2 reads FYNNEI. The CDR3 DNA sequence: TGTGCCAGCAGTGACCCCCAGGGGGGTGCGGATCGGCCCCAGCATTTT. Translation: CASSDPQGGADRPQHF.

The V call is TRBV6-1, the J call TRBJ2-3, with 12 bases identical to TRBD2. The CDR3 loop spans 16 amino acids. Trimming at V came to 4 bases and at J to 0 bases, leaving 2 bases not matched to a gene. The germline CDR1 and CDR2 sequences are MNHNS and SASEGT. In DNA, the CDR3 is TGTGCCAGCAGTGGGACTAGCGGGGAGAGCACAGATACGCAGTATTTT. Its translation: CASSGTSGESTDTQYF.

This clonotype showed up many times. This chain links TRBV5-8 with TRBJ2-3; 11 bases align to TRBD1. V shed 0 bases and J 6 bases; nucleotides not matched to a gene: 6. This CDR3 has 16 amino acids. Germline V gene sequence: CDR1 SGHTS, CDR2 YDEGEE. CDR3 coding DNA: TGTGCCAGCAGCTTGGGACCCGGGACAGGGGGGGATACGCAGTATTTT. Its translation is CASSLGPGTGGDTQYF.

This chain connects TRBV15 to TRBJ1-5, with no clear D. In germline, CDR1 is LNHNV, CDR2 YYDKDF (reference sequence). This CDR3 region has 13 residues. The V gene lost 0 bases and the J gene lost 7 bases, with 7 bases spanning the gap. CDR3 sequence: CATSRDPRQPQHF. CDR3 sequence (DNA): TGTGCCACCAGCAGAGATCCCAGGCAGCCCCAGCATTTT.

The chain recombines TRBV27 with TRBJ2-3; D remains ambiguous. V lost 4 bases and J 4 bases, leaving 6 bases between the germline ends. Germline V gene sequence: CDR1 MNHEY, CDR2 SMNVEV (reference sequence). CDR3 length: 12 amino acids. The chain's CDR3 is CASSSRPDTQYF. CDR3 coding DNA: TGTGCCAGCAGTTCCAGGCCAGATACGCAGTATTTT.